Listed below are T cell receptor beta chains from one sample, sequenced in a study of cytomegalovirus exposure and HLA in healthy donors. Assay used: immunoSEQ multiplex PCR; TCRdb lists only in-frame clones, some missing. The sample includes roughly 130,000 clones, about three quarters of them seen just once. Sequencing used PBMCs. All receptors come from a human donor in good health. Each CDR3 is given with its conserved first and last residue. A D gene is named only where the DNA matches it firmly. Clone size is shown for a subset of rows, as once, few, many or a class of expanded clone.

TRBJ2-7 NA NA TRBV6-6 CASMGPRGQYF TGTGCCAGCATGGGACCGCGGGGGCAGTACTTC
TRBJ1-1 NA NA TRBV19 CASTLTPIDTEAFF TGTGCCAGTACCTTGACACCGATAGACACTGAAGCTTTCTTT
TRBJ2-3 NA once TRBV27 CASSLGLPPDTQYF TGTGCCAGCAGTTTAGGACTCCCCCCAGATACGCAGTATTTT
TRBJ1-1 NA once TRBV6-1 CASSAGVATEAFF TGTGCCAGCAGTGCGGGGGTGGCCACTGAAGCTTTCTTT
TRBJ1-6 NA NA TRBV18 CASSPPTGDPLHF TGTGCCAGCTCGCCCCCGACAGGAGATCCCCTCCACTTT
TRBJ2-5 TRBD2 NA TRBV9 CASSVAQRGAFETQYF TGTGCCAGCAGCGTAGCCCAGCGGGGGGCGTTTGAGACCCAGTACTTC
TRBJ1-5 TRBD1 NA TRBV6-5 CASSYSYGAGGQPQHF TGTGCCAGCAGTTACTCTTACGGGGCAGGGGGTCAGCCCCAGCATTTT
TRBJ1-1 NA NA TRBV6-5 CASWWQDTEAFF TGTGCCAGCTGGTGGCAAGACACTGAAGCTTTCTTT
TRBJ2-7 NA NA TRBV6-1 CASSEAPRGTPYEQYF TGTGCCAGCAGTGAGGCGCCCAGGGGCACGCCCTACGAGCAGTACTTC
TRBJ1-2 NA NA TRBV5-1 CASSPVRGYGYTF TGCGCCAGCAGCCCCGTGCGCGGCTATGGCTACACCTTC
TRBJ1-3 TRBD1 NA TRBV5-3 CARSLCSGTGGSGNTIYF TGTGCCAGAAGCTTGTGCTCCGGGACAGGGGGCTCTGGAAACACCATATATTTT
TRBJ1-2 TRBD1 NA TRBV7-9 CASGTGVGYTF TGTGCCAGCGGCACAGGGGTTGGCTACACCTTC
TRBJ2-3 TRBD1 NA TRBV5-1 CASSLVGQGADTQYF TGCGCCAGCAGCTTGGTGGGACAGGGAGCAGATACGCAGTATTTT
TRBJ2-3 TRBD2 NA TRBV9 CASSVGASGGAGTDTQYF TGTGCCAGCAGCGTAGGGGCTAGCGGGGGGGCGGGGACAGATACGCAGTATTTT
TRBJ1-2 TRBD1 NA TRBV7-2 CASNVGQGLYGYTF TGTGCCAGCAACGTAGGACAGGGACTCTATGGCTACACCTTC
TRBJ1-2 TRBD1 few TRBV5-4 CASSFPGGDYYGYTF TGTGCCAGCAGCTTCCCAGGGGGTGATTACTATGGCTACACCTTC
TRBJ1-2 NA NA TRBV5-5 CASTEGGGNSYTF TGTGCCAGCACCGAAGGCGGCGGCAATAGCTACACCTTC
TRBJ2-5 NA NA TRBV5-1 CASSLAGETQYF TGCGCCAGCAGCTTGGCCGGAGAGACCCAGTACTTC
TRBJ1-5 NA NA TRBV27 CASSFRQGNQPQHF TGTGCCAGCAGTTTTAGGCAGGGTAATCAGCCCCAGCATTTT
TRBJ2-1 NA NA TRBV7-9 CASSLVGQGSYNEQFF TGTGCCAGCAGCTTAGTCGGCCAGGGATCCTACAATGAGCAGTTCTTC
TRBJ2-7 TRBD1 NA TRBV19 CASGTGGDLYEQYF TGTGCCAGTGGGACAGGGGGCGATCTCTACGAGCAGTACTTC
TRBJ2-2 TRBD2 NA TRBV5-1 CASSLLGGTNTGELFF TGCGCCAGCAGCTTGCTCGGGGGGACCAACACCGGGGAGCTGTTTTTT
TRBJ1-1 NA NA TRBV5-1 CASSLAVGQTNTEAFF TGCGCCAGCAGCTTGGCCGTAGGACAGACGAACACTGAAGCTTTCTTT